This section outlines one T cell receptor beta chain sequence together with its context. This sample is part of a study of blood T cell repertoires in COVID-19. About the research overall: Samples came from the United States, Italy and Spain, spanning acute and convalescent COVID-19. PBMCs, B-cell-depleted T cells, or T cells provided the cDNA or gDNA that made up the material.

Under the authors' procedure: Amplifying reference gene primers gave estimates of nucleated cell counts. Measured with immunoSEQ multiplex PCR; TCRdb has only the in-frame clones, and not every one. V and J calls plus clone size are reproduced from that table; the DNA served to infer D and trimming. The table has about 200,000 clones, roughly 77% seen once. V was pared by 4 bases and J by 7 bases, with 11 bases of the junction left unmatched. Germline values: CDR1 SGHTS, CDR2 YDEGEE. The CDR3 contains 17 residues. The TCR originated in a woman between 40 and 50 years old with COVID-19, enrolled during active disease. The chain recombines TRBV5-8 with TRBJ2-5; 15 bases align to TRBD2. The sequencing input was peripheral blood. This chain's CDR3 is CASSRKGLAGGFGTQYF. The CDR3 bases are TGTGCCAGCAGCCGCAAGGGACTAGCGGGGGGATTTGGGACCCAGTACTTC.